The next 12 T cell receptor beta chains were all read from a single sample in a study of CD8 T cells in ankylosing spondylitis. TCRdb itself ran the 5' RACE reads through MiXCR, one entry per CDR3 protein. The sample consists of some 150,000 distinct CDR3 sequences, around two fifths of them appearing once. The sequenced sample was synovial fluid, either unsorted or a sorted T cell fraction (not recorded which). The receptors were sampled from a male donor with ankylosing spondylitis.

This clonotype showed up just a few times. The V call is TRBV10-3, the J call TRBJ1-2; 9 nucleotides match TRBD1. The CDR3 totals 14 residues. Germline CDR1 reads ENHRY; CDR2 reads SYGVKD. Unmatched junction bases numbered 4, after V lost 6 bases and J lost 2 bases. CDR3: CAIRTTGGNYGYTF. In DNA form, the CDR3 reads TGTGCCATCAGGACGACAGGGGGGAACTATGGCTACACCTTC.

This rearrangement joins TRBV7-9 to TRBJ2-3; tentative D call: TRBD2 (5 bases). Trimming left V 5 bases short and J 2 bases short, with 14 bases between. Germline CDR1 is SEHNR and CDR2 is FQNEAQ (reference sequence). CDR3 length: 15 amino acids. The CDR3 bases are TGTGCCAGCAGCCAAGGAGGAATATCCACAGATACGCAGTATTTT. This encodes CASSQGGISTDTQYF.

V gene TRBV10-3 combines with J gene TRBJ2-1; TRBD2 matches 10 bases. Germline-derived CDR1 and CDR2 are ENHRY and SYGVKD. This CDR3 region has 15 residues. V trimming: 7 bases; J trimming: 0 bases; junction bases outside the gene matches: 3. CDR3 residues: CAIKSSGGSYNEQFF. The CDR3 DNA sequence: TGTGCCATCAAATCTAGCGGGGGCTCCTACAATGAGCAGTTCTTC.

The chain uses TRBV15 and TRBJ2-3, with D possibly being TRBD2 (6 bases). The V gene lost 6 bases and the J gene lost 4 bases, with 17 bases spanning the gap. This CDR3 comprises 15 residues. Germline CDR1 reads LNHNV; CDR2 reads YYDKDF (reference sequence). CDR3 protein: CATSSGRESPDTQYF. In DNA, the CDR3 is TGTGCCACCAGTAGCGGACGGGAGTCTCCAGATACGCAGTATTTT.

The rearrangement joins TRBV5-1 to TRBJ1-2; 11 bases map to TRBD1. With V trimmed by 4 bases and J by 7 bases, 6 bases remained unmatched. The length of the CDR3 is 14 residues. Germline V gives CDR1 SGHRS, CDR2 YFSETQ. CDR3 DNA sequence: TGCGCCAGCAGCATGGACAGGGGGCGGAGTGGCTACACCTTC. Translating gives CASSMDRGRSGYTF.

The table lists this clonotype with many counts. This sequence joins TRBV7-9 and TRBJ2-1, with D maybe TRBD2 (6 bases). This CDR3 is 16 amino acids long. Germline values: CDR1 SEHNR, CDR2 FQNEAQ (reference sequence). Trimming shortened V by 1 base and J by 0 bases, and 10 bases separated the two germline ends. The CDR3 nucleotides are TGTGCCAGCAGCTTAGTCGTAGCGGACTCCTACAATGAGCAGTTCTTC. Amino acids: CASSLVVADSYNEQFF.

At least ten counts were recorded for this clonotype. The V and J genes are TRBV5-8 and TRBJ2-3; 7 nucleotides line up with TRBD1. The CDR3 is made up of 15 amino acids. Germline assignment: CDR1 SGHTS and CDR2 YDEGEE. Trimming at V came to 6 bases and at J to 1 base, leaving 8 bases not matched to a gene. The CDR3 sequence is CASTHRDSRTDTQYF. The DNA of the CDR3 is TGTGCCAGCACCCACCGGGACAGCCGCACAGATACGCAGTATTTT.

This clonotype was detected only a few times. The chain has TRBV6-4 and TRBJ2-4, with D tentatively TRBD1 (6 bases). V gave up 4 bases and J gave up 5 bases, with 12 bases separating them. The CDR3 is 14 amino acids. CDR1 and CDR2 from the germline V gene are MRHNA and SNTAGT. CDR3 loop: CASSVTGSENIQYF. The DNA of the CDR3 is TGTGCCAGCAGTGTAACAGGGTCAGAAAACATTCAGTACTTC.

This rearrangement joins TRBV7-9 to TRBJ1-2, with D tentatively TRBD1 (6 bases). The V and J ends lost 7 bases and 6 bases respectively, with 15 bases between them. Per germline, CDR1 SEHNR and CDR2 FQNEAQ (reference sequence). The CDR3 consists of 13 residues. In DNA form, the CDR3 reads TGTGCCAGCAACTACAGGGAGCGTAATGGCTACACCTTC. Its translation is CASNYRERNGYTF.

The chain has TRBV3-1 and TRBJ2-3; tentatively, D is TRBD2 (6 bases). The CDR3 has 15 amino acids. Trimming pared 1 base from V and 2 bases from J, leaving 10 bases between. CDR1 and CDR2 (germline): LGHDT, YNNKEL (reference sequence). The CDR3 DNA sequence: TGTGCCAGCAGCCAAGGGGCGGGGCACACAGATACGCAGTATTTT. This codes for CASSQGAGHTDTQYF.

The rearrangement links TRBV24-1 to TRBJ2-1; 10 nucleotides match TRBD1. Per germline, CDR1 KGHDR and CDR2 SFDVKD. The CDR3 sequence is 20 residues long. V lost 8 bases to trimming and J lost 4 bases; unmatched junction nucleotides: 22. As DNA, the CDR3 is TGTGCCACCAAGCCCCGCCGGGACAGGGGCCCCCGTGGCGGGTACAATGAGCAGTTCTTC. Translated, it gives CATKPRRDRGPRGGYNEQFF.

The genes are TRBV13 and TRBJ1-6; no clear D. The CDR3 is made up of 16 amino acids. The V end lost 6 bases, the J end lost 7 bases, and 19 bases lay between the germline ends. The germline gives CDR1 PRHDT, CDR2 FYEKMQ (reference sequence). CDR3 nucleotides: TGTGCCAGCAGGCAGGCCCCACAAGGAGTCAATTCACCCCTCCACTTT. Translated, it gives CASRQAPQGVNSPLHF.